This TCR beta chain was captured by sequencing in a study of cytomegalovirus exposure and HLA in healthy donors. Concerning this clone: What it binds is not known.

The CDR3 has 13 amino acids. CDR1 is SGHAT and CDR2 is FQNNGV in the germline V gene. Trimming took 3 bases from V and 4 from J, leaving 8 bases between them. Researchers ran the PCR with 60 Vbeta and 13 Jbeta primers. Method: immunoSEQ multiplex PCR; TCRdb's copy keeps in-frame clones and lacks some. The sample comprises about 100,000 clones, 84% of which are singletons, and about 1.2% rests with the top ten. General study findings and limits: It was 150 to 200 TCR beta chains that were listed as cytomegalovirus-associated.

The chain employs TRBV11-2 and TRBJ2-3, with a weak D call TRBD2 (6 bases). The sample was PBMCs. The TCR originated in a woman aged 18-30 years in good health and CMV-seronegative. The CDR3 spells CASSFGGPDTQYF. The CDR3 coding sequence is TGTGCCAGCAGCTTCGGGGGTCCAGATACGCAGTATTTT.